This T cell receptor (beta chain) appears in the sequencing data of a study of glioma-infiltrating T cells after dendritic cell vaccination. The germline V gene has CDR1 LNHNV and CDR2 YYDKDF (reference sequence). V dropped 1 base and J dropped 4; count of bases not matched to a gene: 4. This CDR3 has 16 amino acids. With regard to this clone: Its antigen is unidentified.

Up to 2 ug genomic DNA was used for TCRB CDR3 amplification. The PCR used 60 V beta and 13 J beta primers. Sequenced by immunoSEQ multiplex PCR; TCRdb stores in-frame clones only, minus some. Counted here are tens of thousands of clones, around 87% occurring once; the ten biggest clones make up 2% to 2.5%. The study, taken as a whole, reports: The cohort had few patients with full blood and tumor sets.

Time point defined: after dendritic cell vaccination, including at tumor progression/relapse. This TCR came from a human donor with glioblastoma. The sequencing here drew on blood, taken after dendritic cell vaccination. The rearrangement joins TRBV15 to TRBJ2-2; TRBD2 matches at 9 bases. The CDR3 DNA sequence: TGTGCCACCAGCAGAGCTAGCGGGAAAGGCACCGGGGAGCTGTTTTTT. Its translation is CATSRASGKGTGELFF.